The next 9 T cell receptor beta chains were all read from a single sample in a study of naive and memory T cell subsets. The beta constant-region primer was an equimolar mix of two oligonucleotides covering TRBC1 and TRBC2. One entry per CDR3 protein results from TCRdb running MiXCR on the UMI-ligation and nested PCR reads. The sample lists 120,000 to 150,000 distinct CDR3 sequences; approximately 15% were seen once. The sample taken for sequencing was naive CD4+ T cells from blood. The receptors derive from a human donor in good health.

This rearrangement joins TRBV6-6 to TRBJ2-1, with D perhaps assigned TRBD1 or TRBD2 (6 bases each). This CDR3 spans 16 amino acids. Germline loops: CDR1 MNHNY, CDR2 SVGAGI (reference sequence). The ends were cut back, 6 bases at V and 2 bases at J, with 17 bases in the middle. The CDR3: CASRGRVGGAYNEQFF. The CDR3, as DNA: TGTGCCAGCAGAGGCCGTGTCGGGGGCGCCTACAATGAGCAGTTCTTC.

The gene calls are TRBV5-5 and TRBJ2-5; D is perhaps TRBD1 (5 bases). Germline CDR1 and CDR2: SGHKS and YYEKEE (reference sequence). V lost 0 bases and J 3 bases, leaving 12 bases between the germline ends. The CDR3 is 15 residues long. CDR3 DNA sequence: TGTGCCAGCAGCTTGGAGGGGTCTTGTAAAGAGACCCAGTACTTC. It yields the protein CASSLEGSCKETQYF. Using reference TRBV5-5 and TRBJ2-5 for the parts outside the CDR3, the full variable domain is DAGVTQSPTHLIKTRGQQVTLRCSPISGHKSVSWYQQVLGQGPQFIFQYYEKEERGRGNFPDRFSARQFPNYSSELNVNALLLGDSALYLCASSLEGSCKETQYFGPGTRLLVL.

The chain carries TRBV7-9 and TRBJ1-3; D unclear. V lost 5 bases and J lost 10, with 18 bases in between. The length of the CDR3 is 14 residues. Germline CDR1 SEHNR, CDR2 FQNEAQ (reference sequence). CDR3 bases: TGTGCCAGCAGCGAATCTGAGGCCTCCCGGACCATATATTTT. Protein: CASSESEASRTIYF.

The J gene is TRBJ1-2, the V gene TRBV29-1; 10 bases align to TRBD1. The CDR3 covers 12 residues. Per germline, CDR1 SQVTM and CDR2 ANQGSEA. Trimming cost V 6 bases and J 8 bases; bases outside gene matches: 6. This CDR3 reads CSVVTGGDGYTF. The CDR3 DNA reads TGCAGCGTAGTGACAGGGGGCGACGGCTACACCTTC.

The chain combines TRBV5-1 with TRBJ1-1, with 8 nucleotides matching TRBD1. V lost 2 bases, J lost 3 bases, and 3 bases stayed unmatched. The germline V gene encodes CDR1 SGHRS and CDR2 YFSETQ. This CDR3 has 14 residues. The CDR3 DNA reads TGCGCCAGCAGCTTCCAGACAGGGGACACTGAAGCTTTCTTT. Translating it yields CASSFQTGDTEAFF.

The V gene is TRBV14, the J gene TRBJ1-5; possibly TRBD1 for D (6 bases). Germline lookup yields CDR1 SGHDN and CDR2 FVKESK. This CDR3 contains 15 residues. Trimming cost V 5 bases and J 1 base, with 12 bases left between them. The DNA for the CDR3 is TGTGCCAGCAGCAGGGGGGGCTTAAGCAATCAGCCCCAGCATTTT. Protein product: CASSRGGLSNQPQHF. Complete variable domain (other parts from reference TRBV14 and TRBJ1-5): EAGVTQFPSHSVIEKGQTVTLRCDPISGHDNLYWYRRVMGKEIKFLLHFVKESKQDESGMPNNRFLAERTGGTYSTLKVQPAELEDSGVYFCASSRGGLSNQPQHFGDGTRLSIL.

The chain has TRBV2 and TRBJ1-1; D unclear. CDR1 SNHLY and CDR2 FYNNEI come from the germline V gene. V gave up 8 bases and J gave up 3 bases, with 16 bases separating them. The CDR3 consists of 14 residues. In DNA form, the CDR3 reads TGTGCCAGCGGACGGCTGAACGGGGACACTGAAGCTTTCTTT. Its translation: CASGRLNGDTEAFF.

In its sample, this clonotype was seen a few times. CDR3 coding DNA: TGTGCCAGCAGAAAAATCAGGACAGGGGACCTTATTTTGCCCCAGCATTTT. Protein: CASRKIRTGDLILPQHF. The chain recombines TRBV12-3 or TRBV12-4 with TRBJ1-5; 9 positions match TRBD1. This CDR3 contains 17 residues. V lost 6 bases to trimming and J lost 9 bases; unmatched junction nucleotides: 18.

J is TRBJ2-7 and V is TRBV20-1, with 14 bases identical to TRBD2. The ends lost 5 bases at V and 6 bases at J; junction bases unmatched: 12. Germline loops: CDR1 DFQATT, CDR2 SNEGSKA (reference sequence). The CDR3 consists of 16 residues. DNA for the CDR3: TGCAGTGCTCAGCCGGGACTAGCGGGAGTAGTGGGCGAGCAGTACTTC. Encoded protein: CSAQPGLAGVVGEQYF.